The present TCR beta chain was sequenced within a study of blood T cell repertoires in COVID-19. On the study more broadly: Material from acute and convalescent COVID-19 was sourced from the United States, Italy and Spain.

CDR3 length: 14 amino acids. CDR1 SGHRS and CDR2 YFSETQ come from the germline V gene. V was cut by 4 bases and J by 2 bases, with 12 bases left in between. Authors' data handling: Cell counts per sample came from amplifying reference gene primers. Produced via immunoSEQ multiplex PCR; TCRdb's table is partial and in-frame only. The V and J calls and clone size were taken over from that table, and D and trimming were inferred from the DNA. This sample has 400,000 or so clones, with approximately 88% found just once. Participant ages covered about 18 to 89 years across around 25 US areas. Cohort allocation depended upon clinical history that participants reported.

The sequence was collected from a woman aged 40 to 49 with acute COVID-19. The chain combines TRBV5-1 with TRBJ2-5; no clear D gene. The sequencing input was PBMCs or T cells enriched from blood (not recorded which). The CDR3, as DNA: TGCGCCAGCAGCATCCCGACACCGCAAGAGACCCAGTACTTC. This sequence encodes CASSIPTPQETQYF.